A selection of T cell receptor beta chains follows, all from one sample in a study of T-cell memory formation after mild COVID-19. TCRdb processed the 5' RACE reads anew with MiXCR; each CDR3 protein has one entry. In the table there are 350,000 or so distinct CDR3 sequences, around 21% of which are singletons. The sample taken for sequencing was PBMCs or a T cell subset sorted from them (not recorded which). These receptor sequences come from an adult woman who had mild COVID-19 (a few samples of this study predate the infection). Cell type and time point are not known. The CDR3 runs from the conserved cysteine through the conserved F or W. The D gene is left open where the match is weak. For some rows the clone size is stated as once, few or many, or as a class when expanded; others skip it.

V	J	D	size	CDR3	DNA
TRBV12-3/TRBV12-4	TRBJ2-7	.	.	CASSWAASYEQYF	TGTGCCAGCAGTTGGGCAGCGTCCTACGAGCAGTACTTC
TRBV4-1	TRBJ1-2	.	many	CASSQDLSPASWGGYTF	TGCGCCAGCAGCCAAGACCTTTCGCCTGCCAGTTGGGGTGGCTACACCTTC
TRBV29-1	TRBJ2-7	TRBD2	few	CSPTLGASGETYEQYF	TGCAGCCCCACCCTAGGAGCTAGCGGGGAAACCTACGAGCAGTACTTC
TRBV19	TRBJ2-1	.	.	CASSISTAYNEQFF	TGTGCCAGTAGTATTTCAACAGCGTACAATGAGCAGTTCTTC
TRBV5-1	TRBJ2-2	TRBD1	few	CASSPLGQGTTGELFF	TGCGCCAGCAGCCCATTGGGACAGGGGACCACCGGGGAGCTGTTTTTT
TRBV18	TRBJ2-4	.	.	CASSPQVILAKNIQYF	TGTGCCAGCTCACCACAAGTTATACTAGCCAAAAACATTCAGTACTTC
TRBV6-4	TRBJ1-4	TRBD1	.	CASSASGTGGEKLFF	TGTGCCAGCAGTGCCTCCGGGACAGGCGGTGAAAAACTGTTTTTT
TRBV4-1	TRBJ2-7	TRBD1	few	CASSQSQGGYEQYF	TGCGCCAGCAGCCAATCACAGGGGGGTTACGAGCAGTACTTC
TRBV12-3/TRBV12-4	TRBJ1-2	.	few	CASSSTAAYGYTF	TGTGCCAGCAGTTCGACGGCCGCCTATGGCTACACCTTC
TRBV20-1	TRBJ2-7	TRBD1	.	CSASTGGPYEQYF	TGCAGTGCGTCGACAGGGGGCCCCTACGAGCAGTACTTC
TRBV5-1	TRBJ1-2	TRBD1	.	CASSSPTGWTTF	TGCGCCAGCAGCTCCCCGACAGGGTGGACCACCTTC
TRBV2	TRBJ1-1	TRBD1	.	CASRGDRGRNEAFF	TGTGCCAGCAGGGGAGACAGGGGAAGAAATGAAGCTTTCTTT
TRBV5-4	TRBJ2-1	TRBD2	few	CASSLTSGREGEQFF	TGTGCCAGCAGCCTTACTAGCGGGAGGGAAGGGGAGCAGTTCTTC
TRBV4-2	TRBJ1-2	TRBD1	many	CASSETGGRGYTF	TGTGCCAGCAGCGAGACAGGGGGAAGGGGCTACACCTTC
TRBV18	TRBJ1-1	TRBD1	few	CASSRTGGIDTEAFF	TGTGCCAGCTCACGGACAGGGGGCATTGACACTGAAGCTTTCTTT
TRBV2	TRBJ2-1	.	few	CASSVEGSHYNEQFF	TGTGCCAGCAGTGTCGAGGGCTCCCATTACAATGAGCAGTTCTTC
TRBV10-3	TRBJ1-2	.	few	CAITTSRDQGYTF	TGTGCCATCACGACTTCCAGGGATCAGGGCTACACCTTC
TRBV28	TRBJ2-3	TRBD2	.	CASSLTLAGTSGRTDTQYF	TGTGCCAGCAGTTTAACGCTAGCCGGGACTAGCGGGAGGACAGATACGCAGTATTTT
TRBV5-4	TRBJ1-1	.	.	CASSLAWVNTEAFF	TGTGCCAGCAGCTTGGCCTGGGTGAACACTGAAGCTTTCTTT
TRBV6-5	TRBJ2-1	TRBD2	.	CASSYLGLAGVNEQFF	TGTGCCAGCAGTTACCTCGGACTAGCGGGAGTAAATGAGCAGTTCTTC